This passage covers 32 T cell receptor beta chains from one sample sequenced in a study of T cells in Graves' hyperthyroidism and ophthalmopathy. RNA transcripts gave rise to amplified TCR beta CDR3 regions. First-round RT-PCR targeting the TCR CDR3 was performed with the HTBI primer set. TCRdb itself ran the multiplex PCR reads through MiXCR, one entry per CDR3 protein. The data contain around 300,000 distinct CDR3 sequences, about 20% of them singletons. Sequenced: blood. All receptors derive from a man aged 30-40 years with Graves' ophthalmopathy.

Only a few counts were recorded for this clonotype. The chain joins TRBV9 to TRBJ2-7; D unclear. The CDR3 length is 14 residues. V lost 0 bases, J lost 3 bases, and 10 bases lay in between. Germline V lookup: CDR1 SGDLS, CDR2 YYNGEE. The CDR3 spells CASSVATWGYEQYF. In DNA, the CDR3 is TGTGCCAGCAGCGTAGCTACTTGGGGCTACGAGCAGTACTTC.

This clonotype was seen repeatedly, ten times or more. V usage is TRBV24-1 and J usage is TRBJ2-3, with a possible D match to TRBD2 (6 bases). CDR3 length: 17 residues. The germline V and J ends were trimmed by 3 bases and 5 bases, with 20 bases remaining between them. CDR1 and CDR2 from the germline V gene are KGHDR and SFDVKD. The CDR3 coding sequence is TGTGCCACCAGTGATACCGCCGGGCGGGATGAGAAAGATACGCAGTATTTT. Protein: CATSDTAGRDEKDTQYF.

This clonotype was recorded at least ten times. The chain employs TRBV2 and TRBJ2-7; TRBD1 matches 7 bases. Germline assignment: CDR1 SNHLY and CDR2 FYNNEI. This CDR3 is built from 14 residues. Trimming at V came to 1 base and at J to 3 bases, leaving 3 bases not matched to a gene. DNA of the CDR3: TGTGCCAGCAGTGAAGGACAGGGCATCTACGAGCAGTACTTC. Its protein is CASSEGQGIYEQYF.

This clonotype was recorded a few times. The chain is built from TRBV15 and TRBJ2-1; possibly TRBD2 for D (5 bases). Germline values: CDR1 LNHNV, CDR2 YYDKDF (reference sequence). V was clipped by 0 bases and J by 7 bases, with 16 bases between them. The CDR3 has 16 amino acids. Written as DNA, the CDR3 is TGTGCCACCAGCAGAGACGGGAAGGGTCTTAGGAATGAGCAGTTCTTC. It specifies CATSRDGKGLRNEQFF.

V is TRBV19 and J is TRBJ1-5; no clear D gene. Trimming left V 3 bases short and J 4 bases short, with 13 bases between. In germline, CDR1 is LNHDA, CDR2 SQIVND (reference sequence). There are 15 residues in the CDR3. CDR3 residues: CASSIDPSSNQPQHF. Here the CDR3 DNA reads TGTGCCAGTAGTATCGACCCGAGCTCAAATCAGCCCCAGCATTTT.

Only a few counts were recorded for this clonotype. The rearrangement joins TRBV5-1 to TRBJ1-6; D gene unclear. The CDR3 contains 15 residues. Germline V gives CDR1 SGHRS, CDR2 YFSETQ. Trimming cost V 4 bases and J 5 bases, with 13 bases left between them. The CDR3 DNA reads TGCGCCAGCAGCCCCCGGACGCCGGATAATTCACCCCTCCACTTT. Translation: CASSPRTPDNSPLHF.

A note on this clonotype: The junction does not match germline at one end; this may be a read error. V is TRBV14 and J is TRBJ1-2, with D perhaps TRBD1 (6 bases). The length of the CDR3 is 14 residues. CDR1 is SGHDN, CDR2 FVKESK, per germline. The CDR3: CASSQLAGAYGYTF. Here the CDR3 DNA reads TGTGCCAGTAGCCAATTGGCGGGGGCCTATGGCTACACCTTC.

The table lists this clonotype with a count of one. The chain links TRBV9 to TRBJ2-2; no definite D call. Trimming left V 1 base short and J 4 bases short, with 8 bases between. This CDR3 spans 14 amino acids. The germline gives CDR1 SGDLS, CDR2 YYNGEE. In DNA, the CDR3 is TGTGCCAGCAGCGTACTCTTGAGCACCGGGGAGCTGTTTTTT. Translated, it gives CASSVLLSTGELFF.

The chain is built from TRBV7-9 and TRBJ1-4; no firm D call. V gave up 8 bases and J gave up 7 bases, with 14 bases separating them. This CDR3 spans 13 amino acids. Germline CDR1 SEHNR, CDR2 FQNEAQ (reference sequence). The CDR3 DNA follows: TGTGCCAGCGGGCAGGCTCGCGGTGAAAAACTGTTTTTT. Translating gives CASGQARGEKLFF. Looking up the rest from reference TRBV7-9 and TRBJ1-4 gives the full variable domain: DTGVSQNPRHKITKRGQNVTFRCDPISEHNRLYWYRQTLGQGPEFLTYFQNEAQLEKSRLLSDRFSAERPKGSFSTLEIQRTEQGDSAMYLCASGQARGEKLFFGSGTQLSVL.

This clonotype was counted at least ten times. The chain uses TRBV3-1 and TRBJ1-6; 9 bases align to TRBD1. Germline-derived CDR1 and CDR2 are LGHDT and YNNKEL (reference sequence). Unmatched junction bases numbered 7, after V lost 4 bases and J lost 9 bases. The CDR3 has 15 residues. CDR3 DNA: TGTGCCAGCAGCCCAATGGGACAGGGTCGTTCACCCCTCCACTTT. Translated, it gives CASSPMGQGRSPLHF.

This clonotype was detected ten times or more. The J gene is TRBJ2-3, the V gene TRBV24-1; 13 bases are shared with TRBD2. V lost 4 bases and J lost 3; bases outside the gene matches: 6. The CDR3 has 17 amino acids. CDR1 and CDR2 from the germline V gene are KGHDR and SFDVKD. The CDR3, as DNA: TGTGCCACCAGTGAGACAACTAGCGGGAGGGTAACAGATACGCAGTATTTT. As protein: CATSETTSGRVTDTQYF.

The V and J genes are TRBV7-9 and TRBJ1-2, with 8 bases identical to TRBD1. The ends lost 6 bases at V and 7 bases at J; junction bases unmatched: 7. There are 13 residues in the CDR3. The germline gives CDR1 SEHNR, CDR2 FQNEAQ (reference sequence). The CDR3 is CASSSSGGSGYTF. In DNA form, the CDR3 reads TGTGCCAGCAGTTCGTCAGGGGGCTCTGGCTACACCTTC.

The chain uses TRBV27 and TRBJ2-2; TRBD2 agrees at 7 bases. Trimming at V came to 9 bases and at J to 4 bases, leaving 2 bases not matched to a gene. This CDR3 is built from 12 residues. The germline gives CDR1 MNHEY, CDR2 SMNVEV (reference sequence). The CDR3 loop reads CASWGGTGELFF. The CDR3 nucleotides are TGTGCCAGTTGGGGGGGCACCGGGGAGCTGTTTTTT.

This chain joins TRBV11-3 and TRBJ1-1; D is perhaps TRBD1 (6 bases). With 6 bases removed from V and 4 bases from J, the gap between germline ends came to 15 bases. The length of the CDR3 is 14 residues. The V gene's germline CDR1 is SGHNT and CDR2 YENEEA. This CDR3 is CASSCEGGGTEAFF. CDR3 coding DNA: TGTGCCAGCAGTTGTGAGGGGGGGGGCACTGAAGCTTTCTTT.

V and J are TRBV20-1 and TRBJ2-1; D gene uncertain. The CDR3 consists of 9 residues. The ends were cut back, 6 bases at V and 14 bases at J, with 11 bases in the middle. Germline lookup yields CDR1 DFQATT and CDR2 SNEGSKA (reference sequence). The CDR3 DNA reads TGCAGTGCACCAGGTCCAGAGTTCTTC. This sequence encodes CSAPGPEFF.

On this clonotype: Possible read error: a much larger clone is one base away. The CDR3 does not end in the conserved phenylalanine or tryptophan, so this is likely a read error. The V gene is TRBV3-1, the J gene TRBJ2-1; the D gene is possibly TRBD2 (6 bases). Germline V lookup: CDR1 LGHDT, CDR2 YNNKEL (reference sequence). CDR3 size: 16 residues. V was clipped by 4 bases and J by 7 bases, with 20 bases between them. Written as DNA, the CDR3 is TGTGCCAGCAGCCCCACCGGGTCGGGAGTACTGAATGAGCAGTTCTCC. Translating gives CASSPTGSGVLNEQFS.

Ten or more counts support this clonotype. The rearrangement uses TRBV20-1 and TRBJ1-1; 7 nucleotides line up with TRBD1. Looked up from germline, CDR1 is DFQATT and CDR2 is SNEGSKA (reference sequence). The V and J ends lost 5 bases and 3 bases, in that order; junction bases with no gene match: 6. The CDR3 is 13 amino acids. The CDR3 sequence is CSAQGGADTEAFF. The DNA of the CDR3 is TGCAGTGCTCAGGGGGGGGCAGACACTGAAGCTTTCTTT.

This clonotype occurred many times. The V and J genes are TRBV9 and TRBJ2-7; the match to TRBD2 covers 11 bases. Germline CDR1 reads SGDLS; CDR2 reads YYNGEE. The V gene end was trimmed by 0 bases and the J gene end by 7 bases; junction bases not matched to a gene: 6. This CDR3 is built from 15 residues. Here the CDR3 reads CASSVDSGRVGEQYF. The CDR3 DNA follows: TGTGCCAGCAGCGTAGATAGCGGGAGGGTCGGAGAGCAGTACTTC.

This clonotype was seen at least ten times. The CDR3 sequence is CASSQGGRRYEQYF. The CDR3 region has the DNA TGTGCCAGCAGCCAGGGCGGGAGGCGCTACGAGCAGTACTTC. The chain links TRBV3-1 to TRBJ2-7; 8 nucleotides match TRBD2. With V trimmed by 3 bases and J by 3 bases, 4 bases remained unmatched. CDR3 length: 14 residues. Per germline, CDR1 LGHDT and CDR2 YNNKEL (reference sequence).

This clonotype was seen ten or more times. This chain links TRBV28 with TRBJ2-6; D gene unclear. Germline V gives CDR1 MDHEN, CDR2 SYDVKM. This CDR3 has 15 amino acids. The V end lost 6 bases, the J end lost 2 bases, and 11 bases lay between the germline ends. DNA for the CDR3: TGTGCCAGCAGCACGCAGTGGACTGGGGCCAACGTCCTGACTTTC. It yields the protein CASSTQWTGANVLTF.

The CDR3 sequence: CASRLEGLDTQYF. The CDR3 DNA sequence: TGTGCCAGCAGGCTAGAGGGGTTAGATACGCAGTATTTT. The chain couples TRBV12-3 or TRBV12-4 to TRBJ2-3, with D possibly called TRBD1 or TRBD2 (5 bases each). V lost 6 bases and J 5 bases, leaving 12 bases between the germline ends. This CDR3 has 13 amino acids.

There are a few counts of this clonotype. The chain joins TRBV5-1 to TRBJ1-5, with TRBD1 identical over 8 bases. From germline, CDR1 is SGHRS and CDR2 YFSETQ. This CDR3 spans 15 amino acids. The V segment lost 1 base and the J segment 5 bases; nucleotides outside the gene matches: 5. The CDR3 DNA reads TGCGCCAGCAGCTTGACCGGACAGGGCCATCAGCCCCAGCATTTT. Its protein product is CASSLTGQGHQPQHF.

The V and J genes are TRBV2 and TRBJ2-2; possibly TRBD1 for D (6 bases). The V gene's germline CDR1 is SNHLY and CDR2 FYNNEI. V lost 5 bases, J lost 8 bases, and 24 bases lay in between. This CDR3 comprises 17 residues. CDR3 amino acids: CASSTDRIHDTRGELFF. CDR3 sequence (DNA): TGTGCCAGCAGTACCGACAGGATCCACGACACAAGAGGGGAGCTGTTTTTT. Drawing the rest from reference TRBV2 and TRBJ2-2, the complete variable domain is EPEVTQTPSHQVTQMGQEVILRCVPISNHLYFYWYRQILGQKVEFLVSFYNNEISEKSEIFDDQFSVERPDGSNFTLKIRSTKLEDSAMYFCASSTDRIHDTRGELFFGEGSRLTVL.

The V call is TRBV20-1, the J call TRBJ2-3; the D gene is possibly TRBD2 (6 bases). The V gene lost 0 bases and the J gene lost 2 bases, with 12 bases spanning the gap. Germline CDR1 is DFQATT and CDR2 is SNEGSKA (reference sequence). There are 15 residues in the CDR3. The CDR3: CSAREGGGPTDTQYF. The DNA of the CDR3 is TGCAGTGCTAGAGAGGGGGGTGGCCCCACAGATACGCAGTATTTT.

This clonotype came up a few times. The gene calls are TRBV28 and TRBJ2-7, with D uncertain. The germline V gene has CDR1 MDHEN and CDR2 SYDVKM. Trimming removed 3 bases at V and 6 bases at J, with 12 bases between. The CDR3 extends over 13 amino acids. CDR3 sequence reads: CASSLVTLAEQYF. CDR3 nucleotides: TGTGCCAGCAGTTTGGTAACACTGGCCGAGCAGTACTTC.

The gene calls are TRBV28 and TRBJ2-5, with 7 bases identical to TRBD2. Germline CDR1 MDHEN, CDR2 SYDVKM. With 6 bases clipped from V and 2 bases from J, the junction kept 9 bases outside the gene matches. The CDR3 has 15 amino acids. The CDR3 here is CASSSASGLQETQYF. The DNA of the CDR3 is TGTGCCAGCAGCTCTGCTAGCGGTTTACAAGAGACCCAGTACTTC.

As DNA, the CDR3 is TGTGCCAGTAGTAATACCAGGGGATTCTACGAGCAGTACTTC. Translated, it gives CASSNTRGFYEQYF. This chain links TRBV19 with TRBJ2-7; D is perhaps TRBD1 (6 bases). CDR3 size: 14 residues. With 4 bases removed from V and 3 bases from J, the gap between germline ends came to 13 bases. Germline V gene sequence: CDR1 LNHDA, CDR2 SQIVND (reference sequence).

This clonotype has more than one count but fewer than ten. A much larger clone sits a single nucleotide away, making a read error possible. The rearrangement uses TRBV15 and TRBJ2-7; tentative D call: TRBD1 (5 bases). The CDR3 contains 13 residues. The germline V and J ends were trimmed by 0 bases and 3 bases, with 6 bases remaining between them. From germline, CDR1 is LNHNV and CDR2 YYDKDF (reference sequence). The CDR3 DNA is TGTGCCACCAGCAGAGATCAGGGCTACGAGCAGTACTTC. Translating it yields CATSRDQGYEQYF.

The V and J genes are TRBV14 and TRBJ1-4; D is unclear. Trimming shortened V by 2 bases and J by 8 bases, and 18 bases separated the two germline ends. In germline, CDR1 is SGHDN, CDR2 FVKESK. This CDR3 spans 16 amino acids. CDR3 residues: CASSQLLEGLREKLFF. The CDR3 nucleotides are TGTGCCAGCAGCCAACTCTTGGAAGGGCTTCGGGAAAAACTGTTTTTT.

The genes are TRBV20-1 and TRBJ2-7; D is undetermined. CDR3 length: 13 residues. Deletions cut 0 bases from V and 2 bases from J, with 8 bases between. Germline CDR1 reads DFQATT; CDR2 reads SNEGSKA (reference sequence). This chain's CDR3 is CSARDQFTYEQYF. In DNA, the CDR3 is TGCAGTGCTAGAGATCAGTTTACCTACGAGCAGTACTTC.

V usage is TRBV28 and J usage is TRBJ2-5, with 7 positions matching TRBD1. J lost 3 bases, V lost 2 bases, and 12 bases had no gene match. Germline V gene sequence: CDR1 MDHEN, CDR2 SYDVKM. This CDR3 spans 17 amino acids. The CDR3 region has the DNA TGTGCCAGCAGTTTAGAGACTTCTGTCGGGACAGAAGAGACCCAGTACTTC. Translating gives CASSLETSVGTEETQYF.

The chain combines TRBV20-1 with TRBJ2-1; weak D call: TRBD2 (6 bases). V was cut by 3 bases and J by 9 bases, with 12 bases left in between. The germline gives CDR1 DFQATT, CDR2 SNEGSKA (reference sequence). This CDR3 is built from 12 residues. For the CDR3, the DNA is TGCAGTGCTAGTCTAGCGACCCTTGAGCAGTTCTTC. Its protein product is CSASLATLEQFF.